This TCR beta chain was recorded in a study of blood T cells in healthy people across ages. Looked up from germline, CDR1 is SGHTA and CDR2 is FQGTGA. Trimming removed 0 bases from V and 1 base from J, with 6 bases in between. This CDR3 spans 15 amino acids. It was with a sample-barcoded 5' primer and a J-beta primer mix that a second PCR of roughly 7 to 11 cycles was run. TCRdb re-derived calls from the 5' RACE reads in MiXCR, one entry per CDR3 protein. The table lists some 1,800,000 distinct CDR3 sequences, about 39% of them singletons, with about 23% in the top ten. This TCR derives from a human donor in good health. V and J are TRBV7-3 and TRBJ2-2, with unresolved D. Sequences were obtained from blood. In nucleotides, the CDR3 is TGTGCCAGCAGCTTAACGGCTGGGAACACCGGGGAGCTGTTTTTT. Residues: CASSLTAGNTGELFF. The whole variable domain, filled in from reference TRBV7-3 and TRBJ2-2, reads GAGVSQTPSNKVTEKGKYVELRCDPISGHTALYWYRQSLGQGPEFLIYFQGTGAADDSGLPNDRFFAVRPEGSVSTLKIQRTERGDSAVYLCASSLTAGNTGELFFGEGSRLTVL.